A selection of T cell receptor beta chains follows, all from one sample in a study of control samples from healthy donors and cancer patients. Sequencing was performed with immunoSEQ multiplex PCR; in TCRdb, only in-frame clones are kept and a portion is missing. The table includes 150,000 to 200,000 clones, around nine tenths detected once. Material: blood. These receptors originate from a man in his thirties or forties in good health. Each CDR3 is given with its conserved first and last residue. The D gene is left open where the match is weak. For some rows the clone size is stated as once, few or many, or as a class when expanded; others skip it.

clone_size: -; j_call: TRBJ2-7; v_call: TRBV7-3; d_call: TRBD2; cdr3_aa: CASSPSGLAIYEQYF; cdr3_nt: TGTGCCAGCAGCCCGTCGGGACTAGCAATTTACGAGCAGTACTTC
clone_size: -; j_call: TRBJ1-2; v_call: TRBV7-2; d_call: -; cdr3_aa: CASSLEAGNYGYTF; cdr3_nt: TGTGCCAGCAGCTTAGAGGCAGGGAACTATGGCTACACCTTC
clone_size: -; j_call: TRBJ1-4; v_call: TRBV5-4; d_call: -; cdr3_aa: CASRRENEKLFF; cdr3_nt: TGTGCCAGCCGCAGGGAGAATGAAAAACTGTTTTTT
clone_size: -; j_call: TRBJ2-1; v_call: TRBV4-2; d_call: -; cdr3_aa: CASSQEVGRTGGQFF; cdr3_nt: TGTGCCAGCAGCCAAGAAGTAGGACGGACCGGCGGGCAGTTCTTC
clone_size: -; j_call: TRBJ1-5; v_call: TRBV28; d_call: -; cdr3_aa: CASRSPTEPTYSNQPQHF; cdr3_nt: TGTGCCAGCAGATCCCCGACAGAACCCACGTATAGCAATCAGCCCCAGCATTTT
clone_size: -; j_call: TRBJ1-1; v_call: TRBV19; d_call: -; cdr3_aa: CASRGWTEAFF; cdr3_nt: TGTGCCAGTAGGGGTTGGACTGAAGCTTTCTTT
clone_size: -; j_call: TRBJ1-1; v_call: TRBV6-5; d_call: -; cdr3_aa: CASSYLTGNWNTEAFF; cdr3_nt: TGTGCCAGCAGTTACTTGACAGGCAATTGGAACACTGAAGCTTTCTTT
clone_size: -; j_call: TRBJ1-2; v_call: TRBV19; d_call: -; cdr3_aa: CASRELGPNYGYTF; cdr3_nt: TGTGCCAGTAGAGAATTGGGACCTAACTATGGCTACACCTTC
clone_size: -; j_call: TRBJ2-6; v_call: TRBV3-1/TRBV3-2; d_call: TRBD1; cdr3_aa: CASSYRGPGANVLTF; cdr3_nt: TGTGCCAGCAGCTACAGGGGACCTGGGGCCAACGTCCTGACTTTC
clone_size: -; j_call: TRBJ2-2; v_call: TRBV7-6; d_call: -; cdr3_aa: CASSLDPGSRSGANTGELFF; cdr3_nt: TGTGCCAGCAGCTTAGATCCAGGGAGTAGGAGTGGGGCGAACACCGGGGAGCTGTTTTTT
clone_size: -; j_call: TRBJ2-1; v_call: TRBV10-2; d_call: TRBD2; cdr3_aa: CASSVNSGRLNEQFF; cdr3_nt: TGCGCCAGCAGTGTAAATAGCGGGAGGTTAAATGAGCAGTTCTTC
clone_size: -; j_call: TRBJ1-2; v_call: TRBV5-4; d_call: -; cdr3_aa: CASSHWTAGYGYTF; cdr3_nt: TGTGCCAGCAGTCACTGGACAGCGGGCTATGGCTACACCTTC
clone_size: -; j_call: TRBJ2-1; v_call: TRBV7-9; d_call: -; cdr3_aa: CASSLATPTDDNEQFF; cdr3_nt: TGTGCCAGCAGCTTAGCCACACCGACGGACGACAATGAGCAGTTCTTC
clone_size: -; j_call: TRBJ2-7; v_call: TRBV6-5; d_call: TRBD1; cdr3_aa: CASRIGQGSYEQYF; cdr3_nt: TGTGCCAGCAGAATTGGACAGGGCTCCTACGAGCAGTACTTC
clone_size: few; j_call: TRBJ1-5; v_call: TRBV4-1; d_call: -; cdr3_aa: CASSQVGGGQPQHF; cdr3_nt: TGCGCCAGCAGCCAAGTGGGGGGAGGACAGCCCCAGCATTTT
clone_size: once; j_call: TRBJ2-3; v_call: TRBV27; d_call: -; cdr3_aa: CASSPLGAGSTDTQYF; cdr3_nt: TGTGCCAGCAGCCCGCTCGGGGCAGGAAGCACAGATACGCAGTATTTT
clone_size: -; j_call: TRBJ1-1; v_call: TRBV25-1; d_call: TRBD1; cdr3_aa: CASSMGQGTTEAFF; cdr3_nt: TGTGCCAGCAGTATGGGACAGGGGACGACTGAAGCTTTCTTT
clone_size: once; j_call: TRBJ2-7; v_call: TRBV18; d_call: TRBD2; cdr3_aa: CASSDKTGLAVNYEQYF; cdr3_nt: TGTGCCAGCTCAGATAAAACGGGACTAGCGGTAAACTACGAGCAGTACTTC
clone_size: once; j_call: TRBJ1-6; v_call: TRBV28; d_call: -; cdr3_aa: CASTQGPYNSPLHF; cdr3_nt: TGTGCCAGCACACAGGGACCCTATAATTCACCCCTCCACTTT
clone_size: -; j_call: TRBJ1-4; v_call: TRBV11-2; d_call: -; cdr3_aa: CASSSGPINEKLFF; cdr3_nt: TGTGCCAGCAGCTCAGGACCTATCAATGAAAAACTGTTTTTT
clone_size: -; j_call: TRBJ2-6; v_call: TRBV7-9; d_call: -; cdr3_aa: CASSSTGSGANVLTF; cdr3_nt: TGTGCCAGCAGCTCAACAGGTTCCGGGGCCAACGTCCTGACTTTC
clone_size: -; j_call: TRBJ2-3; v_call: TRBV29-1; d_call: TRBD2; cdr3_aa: CSVGGLAGAGTDTQYF; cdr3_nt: TGCAGCGTTGGCGGACTAGCGGGGGCCGGCACAGATACGCAGTATTTT
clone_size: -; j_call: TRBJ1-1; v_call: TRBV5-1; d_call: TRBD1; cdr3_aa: CASSLLGQGNTEAFF; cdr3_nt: TGCGCCAGCAGCTTGCTGGGACAGGGAAACACTGAAGCTTTCTTT
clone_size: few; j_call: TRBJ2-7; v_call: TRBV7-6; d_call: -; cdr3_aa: CASSLAWAGSYEQYF; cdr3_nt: TGTGCCAGCAGCTTAGCTTGGGCAGGCTCCTACGAGCAGTACTTC
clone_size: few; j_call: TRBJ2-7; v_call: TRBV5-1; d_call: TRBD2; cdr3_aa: CASSLALGLAYEQYF; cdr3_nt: TGCGCCAGCAGCTTGGCCTTGGGACTAGCCTACGAGCAGTACTTC
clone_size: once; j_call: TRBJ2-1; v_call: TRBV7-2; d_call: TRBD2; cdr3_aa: CASSLPSGGAIEQFF; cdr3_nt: TGTGCCAGCAGCTTACCTAGCGGGGGGGCCATTGAGCAGTTCTTC
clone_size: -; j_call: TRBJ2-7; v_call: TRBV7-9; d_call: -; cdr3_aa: CASSLVRDHEQYF; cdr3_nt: TGTGCCAGCAGCTTAGTCAGGGACCACGAGCAGTACTTC